What follows describes a single T cell receptor beta chain. This clonotype occurred a few times. This clone's antigen is unknown. No quality values exist for individual bases; no much larger clone is one base distant. This record belongs to a study of blood T cells in healthy people across ages (dated by TCRdb to between 2015 and 2017). About the study as a whole: In model experiments, template switching captured roughly one uniquely barcoded TCR beta cDNA molecule for every two T cells. Age-related changes in TCR beta repertoire diversity were measured in the study by deep sequencing normalized with unique cDNA molecular identifiers. To avoid experimental bias, donors of different ages were randomly spread across the sequencing lanes. The donors were split into four age groups: young (average around 16 years), middle-aged (39), aged (more than 55) and long-lived (roughly 88). Using the same blood draw, the study looked at two additional independent replicas of 1 million unique cDNA reads for two donors, one aged 18 to 29 and the other aged 80 or older. What the authors observed across the whole study: The long-lived group showed more naive CD4+ T cells, fewer expanded clones and increased TCR diversity than the aged group, suggesting age selection. Bulk unsorted PBMC profiling prevented conclusive comparison of naive and antigen-experienced compartments. Observed TCR beta diversity per million T cells fell roughly linearly with age, and a significant reduction was already apparent by age roughly 40. Estimates of total diversity based on one million sequenced T cells were considered lower bounds and underestimates. The percentage of naive T cells measured by flow cytometry correlated strongly with observed TCR beta diversity. Because donor CMV infection status was unknown, age-related changes in expanded clonotypes were potentially confounded.

Libraries were made using 5' RACE. TCRdb names Illumina HiSeq 2500 as the instrument used. A second PCR of about 6 to 11 cycles was performed with a sample-barcoded 5' primer and a J-beta primer mix. A unique molecular identifier was introduced onto each TCR beta cDNA molecule by a template-switch 5' adaptor carrying 12 random nucleotides. Each sample yielded at least 2.5 million CDR3-containing paired-end reads. The Mint cDNA synthesis kit, primed by a TRBC-specific oligonucleotide, was used to synthesize first-strand cDNA from all RNA. After uracil-DNA glycosylase treatment, a first 18-cycle PCR used universal primers M1SS and BC2_uni_R on all cDNA. Per the original workflow: Each sample was normalized by randomly selecting 1 million high-quality reads, each carrying a distinct molecular identifier. Instead of being binned into consensus sequences, reads with shared molecular identifiers were discarded. MiTCR, run with a Q25 quality threshold and the strictest error-elimination algorithm, handled CDR3 identification, clonotype clustering and error correction. A nonparametric unseen species model with Euler transformation was used to estimate lower-bound total TCR beta diversity. In-frame beta chains were kept once TCRdb had trimmed the public reads at Q25 with fastp and called clones with MiXCR. All rows with the same CDR3 protein become a single entry with the most common DNA and genes. The authors' filters were not applied to this entry. The sample profile shows about 1.5 million distinct CDR3 sequences; roughly 40% of them were found once. Roughly 8.2% of the sample belongs to the ten largest clones.

A distance of 12 bases separates the germline ends of V and J, which lose 7 bases and 0 bases respectively. Including the terminal cysteine and phenylalanine, the CDR3 comprises 13 residues. Only the CDR3 region is kept as DNA, spanning 39 bases read in frame from base 1. CDR1 DFQATT and CDR2 SNEGSKA were looked up in the germline V gene (reference sequence). Donors were 39 systemically healthy Caucasian individuals from Russia aged 6 to 90 years. Approximately 10 milliliters of peripheral blood were collected from each donor into EDTA-treated Vacutainer tubes. Ficoll-Paque density-gradient centrifugation was used to isolate PBMCs, with at least 7 million obtained per sample. Trizol reagent was used to extract total RNA from PBMCs, with at least 5.5 micrograms per sample. Naive CD45RAhigh/CD27high T cell percentages were measured by flow cytometry on a PBMC aliquot from every donor.

The V and J genes are TRBV20-1 and TRBJ1-1; 5 matching bases give a weak D call of TRBD1. The clonotype comes from a woman aged 18-29 years in good health. Sequencing was done on a sample of blood. The bases read TGCAGTGGTCGCCGGGGGATGAACACTGAAGCTTTCTTT. This gives the protein CSGRRGMNTEAFF.